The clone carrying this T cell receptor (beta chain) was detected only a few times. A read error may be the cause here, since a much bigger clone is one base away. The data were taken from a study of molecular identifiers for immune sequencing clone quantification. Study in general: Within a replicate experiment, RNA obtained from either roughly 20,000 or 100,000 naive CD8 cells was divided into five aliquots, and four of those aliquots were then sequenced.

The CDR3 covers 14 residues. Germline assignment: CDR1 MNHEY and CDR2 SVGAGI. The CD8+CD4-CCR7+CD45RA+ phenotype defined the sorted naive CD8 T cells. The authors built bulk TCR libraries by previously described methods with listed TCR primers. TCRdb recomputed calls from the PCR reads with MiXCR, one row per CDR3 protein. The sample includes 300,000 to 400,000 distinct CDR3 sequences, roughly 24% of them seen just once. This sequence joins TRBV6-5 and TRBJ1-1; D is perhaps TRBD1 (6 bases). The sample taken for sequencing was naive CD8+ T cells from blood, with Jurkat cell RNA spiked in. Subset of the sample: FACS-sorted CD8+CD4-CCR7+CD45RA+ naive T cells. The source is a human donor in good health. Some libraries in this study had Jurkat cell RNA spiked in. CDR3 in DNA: TGTGCCGGCAGTTACGACCCGGGGGCCACTGAAGCTTTCTTT. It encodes CAGSYDPGATEAFF.